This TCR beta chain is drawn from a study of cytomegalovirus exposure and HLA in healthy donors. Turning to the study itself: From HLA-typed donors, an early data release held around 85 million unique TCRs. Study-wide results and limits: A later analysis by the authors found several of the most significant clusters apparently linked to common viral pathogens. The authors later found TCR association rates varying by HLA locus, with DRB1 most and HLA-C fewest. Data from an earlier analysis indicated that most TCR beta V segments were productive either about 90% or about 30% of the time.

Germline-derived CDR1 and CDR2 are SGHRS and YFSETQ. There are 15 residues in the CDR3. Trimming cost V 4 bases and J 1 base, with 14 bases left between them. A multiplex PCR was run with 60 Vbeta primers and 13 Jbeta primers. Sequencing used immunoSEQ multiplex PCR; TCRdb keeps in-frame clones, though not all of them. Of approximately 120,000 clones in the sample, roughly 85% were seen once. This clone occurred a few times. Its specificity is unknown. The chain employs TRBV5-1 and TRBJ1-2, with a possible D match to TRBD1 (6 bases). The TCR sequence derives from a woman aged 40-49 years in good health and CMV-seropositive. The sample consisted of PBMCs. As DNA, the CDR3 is TGCGCCAGCAGCCCCGGGGGGGGCCTTAACTATGGCTACACCTTC. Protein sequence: CASSPGGGLNYGYTF. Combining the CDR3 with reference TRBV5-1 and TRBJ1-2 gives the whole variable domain KAGVTQTPRYLIKTRGQQVTLSCSPISGHRSVSWYQQTPGQGLQFLFEYFSETQRNKGNFPGRFSGRQFSNSRSEMNVSTLELGDSALYLCASSPGGGLNYGYTFGSGTRLTVV.